This TCR beta chain originates from a study of shared clonotypes between healthy human individuals. Broader study findings: Compared with clonotypes that all four donors shared, non-shared clonotypes had lower generation probabilities.

The assay was immunoSEQ multiplex PCR, and TCRdb's table has in-frame clones only and misses some. The sample lists roughly 850,000 clones; about 96% were seen once. This clone was seen just once. Its target is not known. Terminally differentiated effector memory CD45RA+ cells were left out of the naive CD8 fraction, which was CD45RO-negative and positively selected for CCR7. Germline values: CDR1 MNHNY, CDR2 SVGAGI (reference sequence). CDR3 size: 13 residues. V gave up 6 bases and J gave up 3 bases, with 11 bases separating them. The rearrangement joins TRBV6-6 to TRBJ1-1, with D uncertain. This receptor was taken from a man aged 25 to 40 in good health. Sequenced material: naive CD8+ T cells sorted from blood. CDR3 sequence reads: CASSPGPHTEAFF. The CDR3 nucleotides are TGTGCCAGCAGCCCGGGTCCCCACACTGAAGCTTTCTTT.